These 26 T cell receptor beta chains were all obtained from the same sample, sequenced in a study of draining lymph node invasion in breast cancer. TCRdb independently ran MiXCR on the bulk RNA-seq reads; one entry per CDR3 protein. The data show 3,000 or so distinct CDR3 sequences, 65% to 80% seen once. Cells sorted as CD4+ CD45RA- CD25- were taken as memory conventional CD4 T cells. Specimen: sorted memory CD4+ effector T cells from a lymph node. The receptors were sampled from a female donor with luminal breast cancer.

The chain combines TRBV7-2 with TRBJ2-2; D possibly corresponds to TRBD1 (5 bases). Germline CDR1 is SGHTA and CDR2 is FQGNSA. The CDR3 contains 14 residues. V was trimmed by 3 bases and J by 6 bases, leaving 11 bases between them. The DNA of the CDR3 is TGTGCCAGCAGCTTCGGACATAACGCCGGGGAGCTGTTTTTT. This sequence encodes CASSFGHNAGELFF.

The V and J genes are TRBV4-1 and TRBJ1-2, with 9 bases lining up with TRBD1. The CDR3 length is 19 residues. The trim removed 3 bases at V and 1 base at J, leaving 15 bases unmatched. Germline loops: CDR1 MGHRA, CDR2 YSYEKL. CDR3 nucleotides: TGCGCCAGCAGCCATCTTGTCCCGGGACAGGGTTCCTTTAACTATGGCTACACCTTC. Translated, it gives CASSHLVPGQGSFNYGYTF.

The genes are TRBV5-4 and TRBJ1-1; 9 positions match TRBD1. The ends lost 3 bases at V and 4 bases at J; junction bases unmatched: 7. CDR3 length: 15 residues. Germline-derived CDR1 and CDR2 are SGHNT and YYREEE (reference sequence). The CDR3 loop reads CASSYTGGLGTEAFF. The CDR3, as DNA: TGTGCCAGCAGCTACACAGGGGGCCTGGGCACTGAAGCTTTCTTT. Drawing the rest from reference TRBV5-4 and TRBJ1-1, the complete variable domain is ETGVTQSPTHLIKTRGQQVTLRCSSQSGHNTVSWYQQALGQGPQFIFQYYREEENGRGNFPPRFSGLQFPNYSSELNVNALELDDSALYLCASSYTGGLGTEAFFGQGTRLTVV.

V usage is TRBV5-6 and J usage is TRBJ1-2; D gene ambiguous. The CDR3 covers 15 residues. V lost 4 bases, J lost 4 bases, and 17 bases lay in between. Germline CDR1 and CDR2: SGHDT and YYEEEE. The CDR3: CASSPDTRSVYGYTF. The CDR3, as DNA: TGTGCCAGCAGCCCTGACACCCGGTCGGTCTATGGCTACACCTTC.

CDR3 sequence: CASSSLGYGHTDTQYF. The CDR3 nucleotides are TGTGCCAGCAGTTCCTTGGGGTATGGACACACAGATACGCAGTATTTT. The V gene is TRBV27, the J gene TRBJ2-3; weak D call: TRBD1 (5 bases). Trimming shortened V by 4 bases and J by 2 bases, and 16 bases separated the two germline ends. The CDR3 has 16 residues. CDR1 is MNHEY, CDR2 SMNVEV, per germline (reference sequence).

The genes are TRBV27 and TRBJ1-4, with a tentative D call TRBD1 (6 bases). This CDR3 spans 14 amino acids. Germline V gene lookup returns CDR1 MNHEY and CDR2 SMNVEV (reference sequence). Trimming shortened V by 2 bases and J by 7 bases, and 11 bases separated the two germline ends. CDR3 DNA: TGTGCCAGCAGTTTACGGGGGCTGGGTGAAAAACTGTTTTTT. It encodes CASSLRGLGEKLFF.

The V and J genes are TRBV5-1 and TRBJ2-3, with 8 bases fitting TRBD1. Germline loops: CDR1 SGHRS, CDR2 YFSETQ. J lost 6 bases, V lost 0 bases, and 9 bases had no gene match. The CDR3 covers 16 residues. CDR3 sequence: CASSLGRGQLHDTQYF. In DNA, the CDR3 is TGCGCCAGCAGCTTGGGCAGGGGGCAGCTTCATGATACGCAGTATTTT.

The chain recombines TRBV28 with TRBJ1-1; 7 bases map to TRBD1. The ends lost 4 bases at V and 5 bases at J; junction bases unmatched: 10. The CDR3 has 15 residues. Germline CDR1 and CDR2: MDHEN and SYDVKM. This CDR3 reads CASSSPTYRGTEAFF. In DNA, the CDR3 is TGTGCCAGCAGTTCCCCGACTTACAGGGGAACTGAAGCTTTCTTT.

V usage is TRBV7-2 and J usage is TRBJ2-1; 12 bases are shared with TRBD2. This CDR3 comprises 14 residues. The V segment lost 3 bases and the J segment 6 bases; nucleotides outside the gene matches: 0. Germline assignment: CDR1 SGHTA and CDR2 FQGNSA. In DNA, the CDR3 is TGTGCCAGCAGCTTGACTAGCGGGAGCAATGAGCAGTTCTTC. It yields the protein CASSLTSGSNEQFF.

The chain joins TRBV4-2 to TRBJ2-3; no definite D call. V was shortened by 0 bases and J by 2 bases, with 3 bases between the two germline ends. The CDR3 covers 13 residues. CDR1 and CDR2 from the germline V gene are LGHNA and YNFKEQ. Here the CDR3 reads CASSQDVTDTQYF. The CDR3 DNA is TGTGCCAGCAGCCAAGACGTCACAGATACGCAGTATTTT.

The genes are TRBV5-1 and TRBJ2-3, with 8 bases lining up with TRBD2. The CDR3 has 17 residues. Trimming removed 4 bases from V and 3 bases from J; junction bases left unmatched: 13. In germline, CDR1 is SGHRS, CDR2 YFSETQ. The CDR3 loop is CASSPGLAGGPTDTQYF. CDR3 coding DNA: TGCGCCAGCAGCCCCGGACTAGCTGGGGGGCCGACAGATACGCAGTATTTT.

The DNA for the CDR3 is TGCGCCAGCAGACCGGACCCCGCTCTCAACACTGAAGCTTTCTTT. This sequence encodes CASRPDPALNTEAFF. This sequence joins TRBV23-1 and TRBJ1-1; the D is unclear. TRBV23-1 counts as an open reading frame of uncertain function. V lost 6 bases to trimming and J lost 2 bases, with 16 bases between them. The CDR3 runs 15 residues.

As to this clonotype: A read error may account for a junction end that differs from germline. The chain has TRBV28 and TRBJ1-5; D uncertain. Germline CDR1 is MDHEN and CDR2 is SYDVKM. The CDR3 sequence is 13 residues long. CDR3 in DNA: TGTGCCAGCAGTCCGTCGGGCAATCAGCCACAGCATTTT. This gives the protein CASSPSGNQPQHF.

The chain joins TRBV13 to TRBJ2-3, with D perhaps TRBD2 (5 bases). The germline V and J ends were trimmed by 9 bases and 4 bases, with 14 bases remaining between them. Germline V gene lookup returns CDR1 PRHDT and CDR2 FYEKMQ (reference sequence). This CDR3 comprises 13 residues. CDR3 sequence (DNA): TGTGCCAGTACGAGAACCGGGGCAGATACGCAGTATTTT. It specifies CASTRTGADTQYF.

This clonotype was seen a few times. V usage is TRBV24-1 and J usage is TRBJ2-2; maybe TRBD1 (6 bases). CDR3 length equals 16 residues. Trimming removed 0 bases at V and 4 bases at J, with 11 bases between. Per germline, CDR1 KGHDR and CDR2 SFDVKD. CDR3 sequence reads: CATSDLTAGVTGELFF. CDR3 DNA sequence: TGTGCCACCAGTGATTTGACGGCAGGGGTCACCGGGGAGCTGTTTTTT.

This CDR3 reads CASSQDPAGLDSPLHF. DNA of the CDR3: TGTGCCAGCAGCCAAGATCCGGCAGGCCTGGATTCACCCCTCCACTTT. The gene calls are TRBV4-2 and TRBJ1-6; D ambiguous. This CDR3 spans 16 amino acids. Germline V gives CDR1 LGHNA, CDR2 YNFKEQ. V was trimmed by 0 bases and J by 8 bases, leaving 14 bases between them.

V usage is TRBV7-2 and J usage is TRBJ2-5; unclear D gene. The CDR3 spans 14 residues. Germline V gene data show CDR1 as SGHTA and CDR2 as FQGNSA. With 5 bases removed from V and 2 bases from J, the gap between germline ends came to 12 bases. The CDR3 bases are TGTGCCAGCAGCCGATACGGCGTTCAAGAGACCCAGTACTTC. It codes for CASSRYGVQETQYF. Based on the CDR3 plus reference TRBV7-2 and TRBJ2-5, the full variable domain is GAGVSQSPSNKVTEKGKDVELRCDPISGHTALYWYRQSLGQGLEFLIYFQGNSAPDKSGLPSDRFSAERTGGSVSTLTIQRTQQEDSAVYLCASSRYGVQETQYFGPGTRLLVL.

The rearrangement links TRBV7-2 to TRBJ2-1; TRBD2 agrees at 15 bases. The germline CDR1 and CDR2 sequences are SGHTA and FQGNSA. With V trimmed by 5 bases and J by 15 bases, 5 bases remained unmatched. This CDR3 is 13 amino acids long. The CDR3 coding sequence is TGTGCCAGCAGCCCGGGACTAGCGGGGGGCCGGTTCTTC. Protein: CASSPGLAGGRFF. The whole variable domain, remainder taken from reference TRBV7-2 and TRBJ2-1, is GAGVSQSPSNKVTEKGKDVELRCDPISGHTALYWYRQSLGQGLEFLIYFQGNSAPDKSGLPSDRFSAERTGGSVSTLTIQRTQQEDSAVYLCASSPGLAGGRFFGPGTRLTVL.

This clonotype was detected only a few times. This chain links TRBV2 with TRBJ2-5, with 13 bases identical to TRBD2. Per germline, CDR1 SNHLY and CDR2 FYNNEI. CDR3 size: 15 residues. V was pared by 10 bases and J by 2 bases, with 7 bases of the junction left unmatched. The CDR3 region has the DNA TGTGCCACCGCGGGGACTAGCGGGACACAAGAGACCCAGTACTTC. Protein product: CATAGTSGTQETQYF. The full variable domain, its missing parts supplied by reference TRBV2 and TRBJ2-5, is EPEVTQTPSHQVTQMGQEVILRCVPISNHLYFYWYRQILGQKVEFLVSFYNNEISEKSEIFDDQFSVERPDGSNFTLKIRSTKLEDSAMYFCATAGTSGTQETQYFGPGTRLLVL.

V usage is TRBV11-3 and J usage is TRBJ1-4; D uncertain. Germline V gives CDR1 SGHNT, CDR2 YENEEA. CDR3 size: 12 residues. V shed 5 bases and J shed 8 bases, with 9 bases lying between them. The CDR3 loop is CASSPGDEKLFF. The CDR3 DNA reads TGTGCCAGCAGCCCGGGTGACGAAAAACTGTTTTTT.

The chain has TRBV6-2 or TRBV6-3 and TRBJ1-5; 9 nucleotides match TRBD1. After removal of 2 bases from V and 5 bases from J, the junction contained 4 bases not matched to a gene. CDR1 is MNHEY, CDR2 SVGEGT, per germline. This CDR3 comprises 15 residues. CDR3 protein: CASSYGTGRDQPQHF. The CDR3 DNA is TGTGCCAGCAGTTACGGGACAGGGAGGGATCAGCCCCAGCATTTT.

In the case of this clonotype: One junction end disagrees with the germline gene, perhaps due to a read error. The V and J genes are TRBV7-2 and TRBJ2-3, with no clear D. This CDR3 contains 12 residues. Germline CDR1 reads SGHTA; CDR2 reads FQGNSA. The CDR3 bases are TGTGCCAGCAACTTACACAGATGGGCGCAGTATTTT. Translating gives CASNLHRWAQYF.

The CDR3 DNA is TGCGCCAGCAGCCTGGGACTACCGAATGAAAAACTGTTTTTT. It specifies CASSLGLPNEKLFF. This chain uses TRBV4-3 with TRBJ1-4, with D possibly matching TRBD1 (5 bases). Germline lookup yields CDR1 LGHNA and CDR2 YSLEER. V shed 4 bases and J shed 5 bases, with 11 bases lying between them. CDR3 length: 14 residues.

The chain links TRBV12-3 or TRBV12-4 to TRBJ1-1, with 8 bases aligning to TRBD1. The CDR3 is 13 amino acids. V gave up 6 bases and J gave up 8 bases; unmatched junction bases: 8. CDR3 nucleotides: TGTGCCAGCAGGTCGGGACACAGGGGGGAAGCTTTCTTT. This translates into CASRSGHRGEAFF.

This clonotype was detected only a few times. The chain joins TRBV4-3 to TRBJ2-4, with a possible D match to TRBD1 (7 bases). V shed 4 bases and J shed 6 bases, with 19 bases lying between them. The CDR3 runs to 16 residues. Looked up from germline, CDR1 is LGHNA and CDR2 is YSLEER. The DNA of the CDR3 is TGCGCCAGCAGCCCAGCTTGGGGGGACAGCTTAAACATTCAGTACTTC. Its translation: CASSPAWGDSLNIQYF.

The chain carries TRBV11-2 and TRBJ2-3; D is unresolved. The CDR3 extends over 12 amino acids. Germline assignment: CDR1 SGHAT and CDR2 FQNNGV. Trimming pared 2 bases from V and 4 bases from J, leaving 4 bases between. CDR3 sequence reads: CASSLLSDTQYF. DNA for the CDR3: TGTGCCAGCAGCTTATTGTCAGATACGCAGTATTTT.